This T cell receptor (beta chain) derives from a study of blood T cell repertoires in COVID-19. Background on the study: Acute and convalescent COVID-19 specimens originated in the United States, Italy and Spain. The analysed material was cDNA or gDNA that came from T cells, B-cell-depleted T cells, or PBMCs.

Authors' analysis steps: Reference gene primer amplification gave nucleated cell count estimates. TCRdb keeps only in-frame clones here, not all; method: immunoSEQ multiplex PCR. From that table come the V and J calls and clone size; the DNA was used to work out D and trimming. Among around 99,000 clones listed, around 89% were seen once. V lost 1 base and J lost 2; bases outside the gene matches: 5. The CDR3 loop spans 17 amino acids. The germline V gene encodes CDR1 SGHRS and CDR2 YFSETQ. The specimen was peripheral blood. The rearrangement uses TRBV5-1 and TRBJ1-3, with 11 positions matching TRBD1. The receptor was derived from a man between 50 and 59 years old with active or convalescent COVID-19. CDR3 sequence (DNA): TGCGCCAGCAGCTTGCTCGGGACAGGGGGAGCTGGAAACACCATATATTTT. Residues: CASSLLGTGGAGNTIYF. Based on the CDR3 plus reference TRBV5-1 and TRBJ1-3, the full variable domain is KAGVTQTPRYLIKTRGQQVTLSCSPISGHRSVSWYQQTPGQGLQFLFEYFSETQRNKGNFPGRFSGRQFSNSRSEMNVSTLELGDSALYLCASSLLGTGGAGNTIYFGEGSWLTVV.